What follows are 16 T cell receptor beta chains derived from one specimen sequenced in a study of technical replicates of blood from several donors. Only in-frame clones appear in the TCRdb table, and some are missing; sequencing was by immunoSEQ multiplex PCR. Among about 70,000 clones listed, just under 95% were seen once. The specimen was T cells isolated from PBMCs. The receptor source for this set is a human donor in good health.

The chain links TRBV30 to TRBJ1-1; D gene unclear. This CDR3 comprises 11 residues. V was cut by 7 bases and J by 0 bases, with 6 bases left in between. CDR1 is GTSNPN, CDR2 SVGIG, per germline (reference sequence). CDR3 amino acids: CASRMNTEAFF. CDR3 DNA sequence: TGTGCCTCCAGAATGAACACTGAAGCTTTCTTT.

The chain links TRBV6-5 to TRBJ1-2; TRBD1 is a possible D gene (6 bases). CDR3 size: 13 residues. CDR1 MNHEY and CDR2 SVGAGI come from the germline V gene. Trimming pared 4 bases from V and 4 bases from J, leaving 10 bases between. CDR3 loop: CASSLGQFYGYTF. In DNA form, the CDR3 reads TGTGCCAGCAGTTTGGGACAATTCTATGGCTACACCTTC.

V usage is TRBV19 and J usage is TRBJ1-5; 7 bases match TRBD1. J lost 3 bases, V lost 8 bases, and 7 bases had no gene match. The germline gives CDR1 LNHDA, CDR2 SQIVND (reference sequence). CDR3 length: 14 amino acids. The CDR3 reads CASSDRDANQPQHF. CDR3 coding DNA: TGTGCCAGTTCTGACAGGGACGCCAATCAGCCCCAGCATTTT.

The chain is built from TRBV5-4 and TRBJ1-3; the match to TRBD1 covers 7 bases. The germline V gene has CDR1 SGHNT and CDR2 YYREEE (reference sequence). CDR3 length: 16 residues. V lost 1 base to trimming and J lost 4 bases; unmatched junction nucleotides: 8. The CDR3 protein is CASSLNVGTAGNTIYF. In nucleotides, the CDR3 is TGTGCCAGCAGCTTGAACGTAGGGACAGCCGGAAACACCATATATTTT.

The V and J genes are TRBV27 and TRBJ2-4, with 8 bases matching TRBD1. This CDR3 spans 15 amino acids. Germline assignment: CDR1 MNHEY and CDR2 SMNVEV (reference sequence). After removal of 4 bases from V and 0 bases from J, the junction contained 2 bases not matched to a gene. The CDR3 reads CASSWTGLAKNIQYF. CDR3 DNA: TGTGCCAGCAGTTGGACAGGGTTAGCCAAAAACATTCAGTACTTC.

The chain uses TRBV6-6 and TRBJ2-1, with 7 bases lining up with TRBD1. The CDR3 has 14 residues. Germline CDR1 is MNHNY and CDR2 is SVGAGI (reference sequence). With 2 bases clipped from V and 10 bases from J, the junction kept 8 bases outside the gene matches. Here the CDR3 reads CASSYAGGRGEQFF. CDR3 nucleotide sequence: TGTGCCAGCAGTTACGCAGGGGGTAGGGGGGAGCAGTTCTTC.

In its sample, this clone was seen once. V gene TRBV21-1 combines with J gene TRBJ1-1; the table's D gene call, TRBD1, was not cross checked with the DNA. TRBV21-1 is an annotated pseudogene. CDR3 length: 18 amino acids. This CDR3 is CASSDRDSLFPENTEAFF. The CDR3 DNA reads as TGTGCCAGCAGCGACCGGGACAGCCTTTTTCCCGAGAACACTGAAGCTTTCTTT.

The chain is built from TRBV10-3 and TRBJ2-5, with D perhaps TRBD1 (6 bases). V lost 4 bases, J lost 4 bases, and 10 bases lay in between. Germline values: CDR1 ENHRY, CDR2 SYGVKD. CDR3 length: 13 residues. The DNA for the CDR3 is TGTGCCATCAGTGTGACAGGAAGAGAGACCCAGTACTTC. Its translation: CAISVTGRETQYF.

The chain uses TRBV9 and TRBJ2-1; tentatively, D is TRBD2 (6 bases). The CDR3 extends over 14 amino acids. The V end was cut by 0 bases, the J end by 9 bases, with 13 bases between. Germline assignment: CDR1 SGDLS and CDR2 YYNGEE. Here the CDR3 DNA reads TGTGCCAGCAGCGTAGACGGGAGTTTATCTGAGCAGTTCTTC. It is translated as CASSVDGSLSEQFF. The full variable domain, with the rest looked up from reference TRBV9 and TRBJ2-1, is DSGVTQTPKHLITATGQRVTLRCSPRSGDLSVYWYQQSLDQGLQFLIQYYNGEERAKGNILERFSAQQFPDLHSELNLSSLELGDSALYFCASSVDGSLSEQFFGPGTRLTVL.

This chain uses TRBV4-2 with TRBJ2-7; tentatively, D is TRBD2 (6 bases). The CDR3 totals 14 residues. Germline V gene sequence: CDR1 LGHNA, CDR2 YNFKEQ. V gave up 3 bases and J gave up 6 bases, with 15 bases separating them. The DNA for the CDR3 is TGTGCCAGCAGCCACGCGGGACTTTACGTCGAGCAGTACTTC. Translating it yields CASSHAGLYVEQYF.

The chain joins TRBV14 to TRBJ1-2, with TRBD1 as a possible D gene (5 bases). The CDR3 covers 13 residues. Between the trimmed V and J ends, which lost 0 bases and 5 bases, there was a span of 7 bases. CDR1 and CDR2 from the germline V gene are SGHDN and FVKESK. This CDR3 reads CASSQEGRYGYTF. The CDR3 nucleotides are TGTGCCAGCAGCCAAGAGGGGCGGTATGGCTACACCTTC.

The V call is TRBV9, the J call TRBJ2-1, with 7 bases fitting TRBD2. With 3 bases clipped from V and 10 bases from J, the junction kept 7 bases outside the gene matches. This CDR3 is built from 13 residues. Germline CDR1 SGDLS, CDR2 YYNGEE. CDR3 sequence reads: CASSGGGFGEQFF. DNA for the CDR3: TGTGCCAGCAGCGGGGGGGGGTTTGGAGAGCAGTTCTTC.

The chain links TRBV7-2 to TRBJ1-1, with 7 nucleotides matching TRBD1. The CDR3 runs to 12 residues. The trim removed 5 bases at V and 7 bases at J, leaving 4 bases unmatched. Germline values: CDR1 SGHTA, CDR2 FQGNSA. The CDR3 bases are TGTGCCAGCAGCGTCAGGGGGAATGAAGCTTTCTTT. Translation gives CASSVRGNEAFF.

J is TRBJ2-7 and V is TRBV11-2; 7 nucleotides match TRBD1. The CDR3 length is 13 residues. V lost 3 bases, J lost 6 bases, and 5 bases stayed unmatched. The germline CDR1 and CDR2 sequences are SGHAT and FQNNGV. CDR3 residues: CASSLLQGREQYF. CDR3 in DNA: TGTGCCAGCAGCTTGTTACAGGGGCGCGAGCAGTACTTC.

This chain connects TRBV4-1 to TRBJ2-7; TRBD2 matches at 8 bases. V trimming: 0 bases; J trimming: 3 bases; junction bases outside the gene matches: 10. Germline V lookup: CDR1 MGHRA, CDR2 YSYEKL. This CDR3 region has 17 residues. CDR3 in amino acids: CASSQDFTSGMFYEQYF. In DNA, the CDR3 is TGCGCCAGCAGCCAAGATTTTACTAGCGGAATGTTCTACGAGCAGTACTTC.

The table lists this clone with a count of one. This chain links TRBV14 with TRBJ1-4; 8 positions match TRBD1. This CDR3 is 15 amino acids long. The germline V gene has CDR1 SGHDN and CDR2 FVKESK. J lost 5 bases, V lost 5 bases, and 7 bases had no gene match. The CDR3 is CASSSRTGRNEKLFF. The CDR3 coding sequence is TGTGCCAGCAGCTCCAGGACAGGGCGAAATGAAAAACTGTTTTTT.